This T cell receptor beta chain originates from a study of T cells in Graves' hyperthyroidism and ophthalmopathy. Study-wide findings and caveats: Blood samples included most of the expanded thyroid clonotypes exceeding 0.001.

The V segment lost 7 bases and the J segment 2 bases; nucleotides outside the gene matches: 8. CDR1 is MDHEN, CDR2 SYDVKM, per germline. The CDR3 loop spans 15 amino acids. This clonotype was seen ten or more times. Its cognate antigen is unknown. These patients, aged 18 to 65, had recently diagnosed hyperthyroidism lasting under 2 months. Pregnant or lactating patients were excluded, as were those with uncontrolled infection or other autoimmune disease. Extraction of PBMCs used about 9.2 ml of fresh peripheral blood. RNA transcripts were the template for amplifying TCR beta CDR3 regions. HTBI primers were used for first-round RT-PCR of the TCR CDR3. TCRdb itself ran the multiplex PCR reads through MiXCR, one entry per CDR3 protein. This table has about 560,000 distinct CDR3 sequences, over 15% appearing once.

The J gene is TRBJ1-3, the V gene TRBV28; 7 positions agree with TRBD1. The sequence came from a woman under 30 with Graves' hyperthyroidism. Sequenced sample: blood. The CDR3 sequence is CASKTDRATGNTIYF. The CDR3 DNA sequence: TGTGCCAGCAAGACCGACAGGGCCACTGGAAACACCATATATTTT.